The clone carrying this T cell receptor (beta chain) was detected many times. Antigen: not known. The source of the sample is a study of regulatory T cells in long-lasting Graves disease. Investigators prepared the TCR beta libraries by applying iRepertoire HTBI primers and Arm-PCR of CDR3 regions. Per the study methods: The samples yielded 62 TRBV and roughly 15 TRBJ segments. MiXCR, run by TCRdb on the multiplex PCR reads, gives a single entry per CDR3 protein. None of the V and J calls come from the authors' own analysis; TCRdb made them. In the table there are 300,000 to 400,000 distinct CDR3 sequences, 18% of which are singletons. Time point reported: newly diagnosed GD, antithyroid drugs for less than 3 months. TCR sequences were obtained from RNA taken from PBMCs. Peripheral blood, around 9 milliliters per patient, was collected in EDTA tubes. Overall study findings and caveats: Thyroid tissue was not studied; only peripheral blood was.

This material consisted of peripheral blood mononuclear cells (PBMCs), taken at new diagnosis, from a patient treated with antithyroid drugs. The TCR was taken from a female donor with Graves disease.

Here the CDR3 reads CSVGRRLSYEQYF. In DNA form, the CDR3 reads TGCAGCGTGGGGAGGCGGCTGAGCTACGAGCAGTACTTC. The J gene is TRBJ2-7, the V gene TRBV29-1; TRBD2 is a possible D gene (6 bases). Germline V gene sequence: CDR1 SQVTM, CDR2 ANQGSEA. The CDR3 extends over 13 amino acids. V lost 6 bases, J lost 3 bases, and 15 bases lay in between.